This T cell receptor beta chain was captured by sequencing in a study of cytomegalovirus exposure and HLA in healthy donors. Overall study findings and caveats: Accurate predictions that matched the HLA-A and HLA-B alleles of most subjects were reportedly made from TCR beta sequences. Presence/absence results assume similar sequencing depth per donor, which may not hold.

Regarding this clone: Its specificity is unknown.

A multiplex PCR was run with 60 Vbeta primers and 13 Jbeta primers. Repertoires were generated with immunoSEQ multiplex PCR, while TCRdb's copy carries only in-frame clones and drops some. The table lists fewer than 180,000 clones, about four fifths of them singletons. The length of the CDR3 is 12 residues. Germline V gene lookup returns CDR1 SNHLY and CDR2 FYNNEI. Trimming left V 5 bases short and J 1 base short, with 5 bases between. These donors counted as nominally healthy when sampled, but unrecorded immune exposures were likely. J is TRBJ2-5 and V is TRBV2; D possibly corresponds to TRBD1 (5 bases). The specimen sequenced was PBMCs. This clonotype was obtained from a human donor in good health. CDR3 DNA: TGTGCCAGCAGTCAGGGCCAAGAGACCCAGTACTTC. Translation gives CASSQGQETQYF. The variable domain in full, completed from reference TRBV2 and TRBJ2-5, reads EPEVTQTPSHQVTQMGQEVILRCVPISNHLYFYWYRQILGQKVEFLVSFYNNEISEKSEIFDDQFSVERPDGSNFTLKIRSTKLEDSAMYFCASSQGQETQYFGPGTRLLVL.